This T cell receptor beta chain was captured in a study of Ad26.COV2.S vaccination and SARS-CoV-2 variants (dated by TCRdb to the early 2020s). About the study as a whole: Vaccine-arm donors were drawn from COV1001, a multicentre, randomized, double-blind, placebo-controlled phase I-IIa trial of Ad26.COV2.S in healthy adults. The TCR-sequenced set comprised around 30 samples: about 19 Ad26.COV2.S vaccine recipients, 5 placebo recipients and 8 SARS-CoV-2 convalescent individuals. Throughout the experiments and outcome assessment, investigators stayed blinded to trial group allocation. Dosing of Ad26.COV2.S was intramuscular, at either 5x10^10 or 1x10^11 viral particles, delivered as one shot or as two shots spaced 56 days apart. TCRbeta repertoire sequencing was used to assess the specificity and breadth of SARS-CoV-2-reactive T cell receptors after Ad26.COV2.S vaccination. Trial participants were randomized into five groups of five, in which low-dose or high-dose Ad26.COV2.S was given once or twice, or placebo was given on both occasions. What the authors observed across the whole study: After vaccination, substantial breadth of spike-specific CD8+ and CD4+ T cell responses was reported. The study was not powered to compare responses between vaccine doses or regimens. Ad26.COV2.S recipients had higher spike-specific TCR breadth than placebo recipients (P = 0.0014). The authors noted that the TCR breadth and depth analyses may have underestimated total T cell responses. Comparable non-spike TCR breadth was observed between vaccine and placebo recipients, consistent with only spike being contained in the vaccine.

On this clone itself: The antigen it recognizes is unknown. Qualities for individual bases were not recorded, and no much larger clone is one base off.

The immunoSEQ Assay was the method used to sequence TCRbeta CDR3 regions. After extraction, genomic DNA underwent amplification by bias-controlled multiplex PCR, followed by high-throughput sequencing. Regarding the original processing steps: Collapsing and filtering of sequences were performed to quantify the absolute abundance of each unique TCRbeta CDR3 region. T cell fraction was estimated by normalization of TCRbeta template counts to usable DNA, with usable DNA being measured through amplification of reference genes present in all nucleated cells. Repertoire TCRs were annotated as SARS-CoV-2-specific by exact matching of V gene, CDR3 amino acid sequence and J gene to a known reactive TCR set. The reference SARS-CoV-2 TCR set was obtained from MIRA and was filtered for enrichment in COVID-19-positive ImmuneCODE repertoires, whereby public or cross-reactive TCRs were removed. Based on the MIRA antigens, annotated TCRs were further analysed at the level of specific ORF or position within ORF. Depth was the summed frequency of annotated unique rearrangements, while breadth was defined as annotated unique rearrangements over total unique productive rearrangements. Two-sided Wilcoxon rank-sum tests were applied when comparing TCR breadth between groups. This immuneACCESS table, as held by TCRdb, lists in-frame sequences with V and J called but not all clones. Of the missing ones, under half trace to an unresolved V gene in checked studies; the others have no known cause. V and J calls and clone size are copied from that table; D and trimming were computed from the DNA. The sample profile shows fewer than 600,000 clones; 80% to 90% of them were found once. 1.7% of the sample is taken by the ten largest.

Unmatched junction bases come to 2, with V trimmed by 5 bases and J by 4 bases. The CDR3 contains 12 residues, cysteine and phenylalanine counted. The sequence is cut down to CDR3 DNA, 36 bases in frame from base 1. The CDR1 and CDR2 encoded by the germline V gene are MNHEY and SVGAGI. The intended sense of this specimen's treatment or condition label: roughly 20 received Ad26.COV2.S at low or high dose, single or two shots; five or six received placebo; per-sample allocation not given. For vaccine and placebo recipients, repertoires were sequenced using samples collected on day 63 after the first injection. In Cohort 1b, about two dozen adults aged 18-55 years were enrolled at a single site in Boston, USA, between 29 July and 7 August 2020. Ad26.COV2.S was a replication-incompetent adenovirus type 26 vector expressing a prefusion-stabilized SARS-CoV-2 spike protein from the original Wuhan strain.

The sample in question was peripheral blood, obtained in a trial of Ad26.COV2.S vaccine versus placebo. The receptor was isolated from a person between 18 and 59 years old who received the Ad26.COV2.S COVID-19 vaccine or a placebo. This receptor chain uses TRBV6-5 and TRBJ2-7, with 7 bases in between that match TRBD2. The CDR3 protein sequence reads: CASSLGGYEQYF. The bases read TGTGCCAGCAGTCTGGGGGGGTACGAGCAGTACTTC.